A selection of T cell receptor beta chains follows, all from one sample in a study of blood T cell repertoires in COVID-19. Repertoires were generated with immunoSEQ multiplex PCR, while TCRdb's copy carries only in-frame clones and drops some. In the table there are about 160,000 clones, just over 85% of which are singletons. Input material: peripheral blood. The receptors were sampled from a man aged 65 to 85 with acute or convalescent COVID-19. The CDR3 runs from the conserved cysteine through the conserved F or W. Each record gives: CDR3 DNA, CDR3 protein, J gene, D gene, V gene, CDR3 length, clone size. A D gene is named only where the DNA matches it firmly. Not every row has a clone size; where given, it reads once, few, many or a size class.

TGTGCCAGTAGTATAAGACAGGGGAACACTGAAGCTTTCTTT	CASSIRQGNTEAFF	TRBJ1-1	TRBD1	TRBV19	14	-
TGTGCCAGCAGCCAAGAAGGGACTAGCGACTGGGAGCTGTTTTTT	CASSQEGTSDWELFF	TRBJ2-2	TRBD2	TRBV3-1/TRBV3-2	15	-
TGCGCCAGCAGCTGGGACAGGGCAGTCACTGAAGCTTTCTTT	CASSWDRAVTEAFF	TRBJ1-1	TRBD1	TRBV5-1	14	-
TGTGCCAGCAGCTTAGGGGCACAGGGGTCAGATACGCAGTATTTT	CASSLGAQGSDTQYF	TRBJ2-3	TRBD1	TRBV7-9	15	-
TGTGCCAGCAGCTTAAGTAACAGGGACTCCTACGAGCAGTACTTC	CASSLSNRDSYEQYF	TRBJ2-7	-	TRBV7-2	15	-
TGCGCCAGCAGTGTTCCGGGACAGACCTACGAGCAGTACTTC	CASSVPGQTYEQYF	TRBJ2-7	TRBD1	TRBV10-1	14	-
TGTGCCAGTAGTATTGCCAGGGGCTCCTACAATGAGCAGTTCTTC	CASSIARGSYNEQFF	TRBJ2-1	-	TRBV19	15	-
TGTGCCTGGAGAAAGAGCGGTCAAGAGACCCAGTACTTC	CAWRKSGQETQYF	TRBJ2-5	-	TRBV30	13	-
TGTGCCAGCAGTTTTTTGAGGGAGACCCGCACAGATACGCAGTATTTT	CASSFLRETRTDTQYF	TRBJ2-3	-	TRBV28	16	-
TGTGCCAGCAGCTTGATAGGACACACGACCTTGGGCGGGGAGCTGTTTTTT	CASSLIGHTTLGGELFF	TRBJ2-2	-	TRBV5-5	17	-
TGCAGCGTTGAAGCCGGACAGTTTGAAGCTTTCTTT	CSVEAGQFEAFF	TRBJ1-1	-	TRBV29-1	12	-
TGTGCCAGCAGCTTAGGGACAGGGGGCTCCTATAATTCACCCCTCCACTTT	CASSLGTGGSYNSPLHF	TRBJ1-6	TRBD1	TRBV7-9	17	-
TGTGCCAGCAATCTAGCGGGCACAGATACGCAGTATTTT	CASNLAGTDTQYF	TRBJ2-3	TRBD2	TRBV25-1	13	-
TGTGCCAGCAGTTTAGACGACAGGGTTGATGGCTACACCTTC	CASSLDDRVDGYTF	TRBJ1-2	TRBD1	TRBV28	14	-
TGCAGCGTTCGCGGGGATGAAGCTTTCTTT	CSVRGDEAFF	TRBJ1-1	-	TRBV29-1	10	-
-	CASSILAVTGTEDYGYTF	TRBJ1-2	-	TRBV19	18	-
TGTGCCAGCTCCGCGGGACCAGTCTACGAGCAGTACTTC	CASSAGPVYEQYF	TRBJ2-7	-	TRBV5-6	13	few
TGTGCCAGCAGCCTGGGCCCCAGGCCGAATTCACCCCTCCACTTT	CASSLGPRPNSPLHF	TRBJ1-6	-	TRBV7-3	15	-
TGTGCCAGTAGTATCCGGGACAGCAGATCCTACAATGAGCAGTTCTTC	CASSIRDSRSYNEQFF	TRBJ2-1	TRBD1	TRBV19	16	-
TGTGCCAGCAGCCTCGACAGCTATGGCTACACCTTC	CASSLDSYGYTF	TRBJ1-2	-	TRBV5-4	12	-
TGTGCCAGCAGTAAACAGGGTTTTCAGCCCCAGCATTTT	CASSKQGFQPQHF	TRBJ1-5	-	TRBV27	13	-
TGTGCCAGCAGCGTAGGGGGCAGCAACTCCTACGAGCAGTACTTC	CASSVGGSNSYEQYF	TRBJ2-7	-	TRBV9	15	-
TGTGCCAGATGGGACAGGGGTAGATCACCCCTCCACTTT	CARWDRGRSPLHF	TRBJ1-6	TRBD1	TRBV30	13	few
TGTGCCAGCAGCGCACAGTTGACCGGCACAGATACGCAGTATTTT	CASSAQLTGTDTQYF	TRBJ2-3	-	TRBV7-9	15	-
TGCGCCAGCAGCTCCAAGAACACCGGGGAGCTGTTTTTT	CASSSKNTGELFF	TRBJ2-2	-	TRBV5-1	13	-
TGTGCCAGCAGCGACCCGGGACTGCTCACCTACGAGCAGTACTTC	CASSDPGLLTYEQYF	TRBJ2-7	-	TRBV7-2	15	-
TGTGCCAGCTCACCACCGCTAGCGGGAGGGTACATTCAGTACTTC	CASSPPLAGGYIQYF	TRBJ2-4	TRBD2	TRBV18	15	-
TGTGCCAGCAGACCGACTAGCGGGAGGGACTACGAGCAGTACTTC	CASRPTSGRDYEQYF	TRBJ2-7	TRBD2	TRBV7-9	15	-
TGTGCCAGCAGCATGGACAGGGGGAGCTACACCTTC	CASSMDRGSYTF	TRBJ1-2	TRBD1	TRBV7-9	12	-
TGTGCCAGCAGTTTGCAGGCTAACACTGAAGCTTTCTTT	CASSLQANTEAFF	TRBJ1-1	-	TRBV12-3/TRBV12-4	13	-
TGTGCCACCGGAACGGGACTAGCGGACTACAATGAGCAGTTCTTC	CATGTGLADYNEQFF	TRBJ2-1	TRBD2	TRBV24-1	15	-
TGTGCCAGCAGCGCCCAGCCAGCACAGACAGATACGCAGTATTTT	CASSAQPAQTDTQYF	TRBJ2-3	-	TRBV9	15	-
TGTGCCAGCAGCTTAGGGCCCATCTCCTACGAGCAGTACTTC	CASSLGPISYEQYF	TRBJ2-7	-	TRBV7-3	14	-